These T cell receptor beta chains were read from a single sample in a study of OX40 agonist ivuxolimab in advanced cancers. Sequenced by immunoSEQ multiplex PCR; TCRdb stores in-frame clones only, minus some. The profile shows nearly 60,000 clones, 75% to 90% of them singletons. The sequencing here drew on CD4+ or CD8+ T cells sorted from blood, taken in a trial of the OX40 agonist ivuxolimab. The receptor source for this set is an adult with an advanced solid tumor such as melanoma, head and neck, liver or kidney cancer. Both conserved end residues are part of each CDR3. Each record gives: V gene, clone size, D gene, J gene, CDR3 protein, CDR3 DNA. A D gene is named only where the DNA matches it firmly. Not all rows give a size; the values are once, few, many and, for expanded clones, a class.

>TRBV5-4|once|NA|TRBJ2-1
CASSQTQGSYNEQFF
TGTGCCAGCAGCCAAACCCAGGGATCCTACAATGAGCAGTTCTTC
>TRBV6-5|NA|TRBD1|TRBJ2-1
CASSYEGQSYNEQFF
TGTGCCAGCAGTTACGAGGGACAGTCTTACAATGAGCAGTTCTTC
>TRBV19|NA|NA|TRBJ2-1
CASRDYNNEQFF
TGTGCCAGTAGGGACTACAACAATGAGCAGTTCTTC
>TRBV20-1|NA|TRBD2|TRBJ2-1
CSAEVFGGRFF
TGCAGTGCAGAGGTCTTTGGCGGGAGGTTCTTC
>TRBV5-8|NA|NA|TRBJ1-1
CASERAGTEAFF
TGTGCCAGCGAAAGGGCGGGCACTGAAGCTTTCTTT
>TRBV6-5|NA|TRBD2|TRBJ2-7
CASSPREDSYYEQYF
TGTGCCAGCAGCCCTCGGGAGGATAGCTACTACGAGCAGTACTTC
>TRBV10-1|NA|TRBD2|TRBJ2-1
CASSAPGTSRRNEQFF
TGCGCCAGCAGTGCTCCCGGGACTAGCCGGCGGAATGAGCAGTTCTTC
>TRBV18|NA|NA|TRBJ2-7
CASSPSRGYEQYF
TGTGCCAGCTCACCATCCAGGGGATACGAGCAGTACTTC
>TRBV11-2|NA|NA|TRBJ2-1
CASKGVASYNEQFF
TGTGCCAGCAAGGGGGTAGCGTCCTACAATGAGCAGTTCTTC
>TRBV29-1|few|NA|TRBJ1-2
CSVGGTKANYGYTF
TGCAGCGTTGGCGGCACAAAAGCTAACTATGGCTACACCTTC
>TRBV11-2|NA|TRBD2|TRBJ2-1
CASSFSGRAGQFF
TGTGCCAGCAGCTTTAGCGGGAGGGCGGGGCAGTTCTTC
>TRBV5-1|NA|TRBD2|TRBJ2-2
CASSLGVAGPSGELFF
TGCGCCAGCAGCTTGGGAGTAGCGGGTCCCAGCGGGGAGCTGTTTTTT
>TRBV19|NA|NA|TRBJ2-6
CASSNGLSGANVLTF
TGTGCCAGTAGTAACGGTCTATCTGGGGCCAACGTCCTGACTTTC
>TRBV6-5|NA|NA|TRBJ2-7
CASSYDGPDAYEQYF
TGTGCCAGCAGTTACGACGGCCCGGACGCCTACGAGCAGTACTTC
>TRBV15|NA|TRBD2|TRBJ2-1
CATSFRSGSYSYNEQFF
TGTGCCACCAGCTTCCGTAGCGGGAGTTACTCCTACAATGAGCAGTTCTTC
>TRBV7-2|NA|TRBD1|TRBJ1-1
CASSASGGTEAFF
TGTGCCAGCAGCGCCTCAGGGGGCACTGAAGCTTTCTTT
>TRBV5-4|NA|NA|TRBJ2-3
CASSLGGRTARFVDTQYF
TGTGCCAGCAGCTTGGGAGGGAGGACAGCCAGGTTTGTAGATACGCAGTATTTT
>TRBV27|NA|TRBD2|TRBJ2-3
CASSSLGGDTQYF
TGTGCCAGCAGTTCATTGGGGGGGGATACGCAGTATTTT
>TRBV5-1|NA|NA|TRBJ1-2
CASSPSPGNYGYTF
TGCGCCAGCAGCCCCTCTCCAGGAAACTATGGCTACACCTTC
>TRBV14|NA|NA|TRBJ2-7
CASSQGLDYSYEQYF
TGTGCCAGCAGCCAAGGTTTAGACTACTCCTACGAGCAGTACTTC
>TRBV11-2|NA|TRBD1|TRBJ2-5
CASSRTGGSQETQYF
TGTGCCAGCAGCCGGACAGGGGGGTCACAAGAGACCCAGTACTTC
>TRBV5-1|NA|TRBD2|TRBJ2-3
CASRAGGGRAADTQYF
TGCGCCAGCAGGGCGGGCGGCGGGAGGGCCGCAGATACGCAGTATTTT
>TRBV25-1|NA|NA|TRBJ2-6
CASSDVAGANVLTF
TGTGCCAGCAGTGATGTGGCTGGGGCCAACGTCCTGACTTTC
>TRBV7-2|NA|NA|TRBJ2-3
CASSRRASPTDTQYF
TGTGCCAGCAGCCGCCGCGCATCTCCCACAGATACGCAGTATTTT
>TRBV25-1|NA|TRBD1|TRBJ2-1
CASSMGQGWLSEQFF
TGTGCCAGCAGTATGGGACAGGGTTGGTTAAGTGAGCAGTTCTTC
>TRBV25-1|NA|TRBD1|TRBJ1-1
CASSKTGRGTEAFF
TGTGCCAGCAGCAAGACAGGGAGAGGTACTGAAGCTTTCTTT
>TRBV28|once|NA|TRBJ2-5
CASSFAGAEQETQYF
TGTGCCAGCAGTTTCGCCGGGGCAGAACAAGAGACCCAGTACTTC
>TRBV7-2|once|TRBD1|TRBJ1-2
CASSLEHRGLSGYTF
TGTGCCAGCAGCTTAGAACACAGGGGGCTTAGTGGCTACACCTTC
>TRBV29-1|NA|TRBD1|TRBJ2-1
CSAGAGGYNEQFF
TGCAGCGCTGGGGCAGGGGGCTACAATGAGCAGTTCTTC
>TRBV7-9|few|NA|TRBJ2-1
CASSLASAGASGNEQFF
TGTGCCAGCAGCTTAGCCTCAGCGGGTGCCTCTGGGAATGAGCAGTTCTTC
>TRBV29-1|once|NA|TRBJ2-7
CSVEDETGASYEQYF
TGCAGCGTTGAAGATGAGACGGGAGCATCCTACGAGCAGTACTTC
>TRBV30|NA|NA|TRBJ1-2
CAFGTYGYTF
TGTGCCTTCGGGACCTATGGCTACACCTTC
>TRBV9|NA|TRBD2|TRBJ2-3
CASSVGLASTDTQYF
TGTGCCAGCAGCGTCGGACTAGCTAGCACAGATACGCAGTATTTT
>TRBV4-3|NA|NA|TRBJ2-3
CASSQVSGFPSTDTQYF
TGCGCCAGCAGCCAAGTATCGGGATTCCCTAGCACAGATACGCAGTATTTT
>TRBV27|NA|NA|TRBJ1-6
CASRNLGVSYNSPLHF
TGTGCCAGCAGAAACTTAGGGGTGTCCTATAATTCACCCCTCCACTTT
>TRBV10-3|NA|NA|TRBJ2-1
CAISLDYQDEQFF
TGTGCCATTTCTTTAGACTATCAGGATGAGCAGTTCTTC
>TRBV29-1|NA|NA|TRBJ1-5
CTRLGQPQHF
TGCACCCGATTAGGTCAGCCCCAGCATTTT
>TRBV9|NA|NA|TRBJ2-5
CASSEGGWGGFQETQYF
TGTGCCAGCAGCGAGGGGGGTTGGGGCGGCTTCCAAGAGACCCAGTACTTC
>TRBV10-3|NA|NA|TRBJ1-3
CAISGGTSSGNTIYF
TGTGCCATCAGTGGGGGGACATCTTCTGGAAACACCATATATTTT
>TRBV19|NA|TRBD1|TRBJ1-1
CASSLRTGTGRTEAFF
TGTGCCAGTAGTCTCCGAACCGGGACAGGGCGCACTGAAGCTTTCTTT
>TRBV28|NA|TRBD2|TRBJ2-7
CASINSGGAYEQYF
TGTGCCAGCATTAACAGCGGGGGAGCCTACGAGCAGTACTTC
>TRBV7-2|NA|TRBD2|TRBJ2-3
CASSLGSSGRAFDTQYF
TGTGCCAGCAGCTTAGGGTCTAGCGGGAGGGCGTTTGATACGCAGTATTTT
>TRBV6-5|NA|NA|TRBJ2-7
CASSYSTGTYEQYF
TGTGCCAGCAGTTACTCGACCGGTACCTACGAGCAGTACTTC
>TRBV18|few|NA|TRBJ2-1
CASSPADEQFF
TGTGCCAGCTCCCCAGCGGATGAGCAGTTCTTC
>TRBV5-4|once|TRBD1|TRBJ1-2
CASSFDRDQGYTF
TGTGCCAGCAGCTTCGACAGGGACCAGGGCTACACCTTC
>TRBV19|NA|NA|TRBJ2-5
CASRNTGAQETQYF
TGTGCCAGTAGGAATACCGGGGCCCAAGAGACCCAGTACTTC
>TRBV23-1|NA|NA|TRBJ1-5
CASIYPGPDQPQHF
TGCGCCAGCATCTACCCGGGACCAGATCAGCCCCAGCATTTT
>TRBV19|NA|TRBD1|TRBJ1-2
CASSIPGQGTPGYTF
TGTGCCAGTAGTATACCTGGACAGGGTACGCCAGGCTACACCTTC
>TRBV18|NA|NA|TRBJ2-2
CASSPTGELFF
TGTGCCAGCTCACCAACCGGGGAGCTGTTTTTT
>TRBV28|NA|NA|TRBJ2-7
CASSGGQGSSRYEQYF
TGTGCCAGCAGTGGAGGGCAGGGATCGTCTCGCTACGAGCAGTACTTC
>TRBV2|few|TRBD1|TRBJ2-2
CASSGEGTGVKKLSNTGELFF
TGTGCCAGCAGTGGGGAGGGGACAGGGGTAAAGAAGCTTTCGAACACCGGGGAGCTGTTTTTT
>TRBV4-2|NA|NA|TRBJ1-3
CASSQAGGNTIYF
TGTGCCAGCAGCCAGGCTGGCGGAAACACCATATATTTT
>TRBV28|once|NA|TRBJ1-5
CASSLPVHSNQPQHF
TGTGCCAGCAGTTTACCGGTACATAGCAATCAGCCCCAGCATTTT
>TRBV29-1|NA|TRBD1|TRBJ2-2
CSVNRGPNTGELFF
TGCAGCGTGAACAGGGGCCCGAACACCGGGGAGCTGTTTTTT
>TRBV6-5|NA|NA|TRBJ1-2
CASSLDRNYGYTF
TGTGCCAGCAGTTTAGACAGGAACTATGGCTACACCTTC
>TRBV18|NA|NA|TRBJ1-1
CASTPREEGTEAFF
TGTGCCAGCACACCCCGGGAGGAAGGGACTGAAGCTTTCTTT
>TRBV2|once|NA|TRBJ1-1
CASSLRQGGNTEAFF
TGTGCCAGCTCTTTGAGGCAGGGTGGGAACACTGAAGCTTTCTTT
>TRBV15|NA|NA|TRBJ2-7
CATSRDARGQYF
TGTGCCACCAGCAGAGATGCCAGGGGGCAGTACTTC
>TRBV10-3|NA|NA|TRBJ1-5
CAIRSGESNQPQHF
TGTGCCATCAGGTCGGGTGAAAGCAATCAGCCCCAGCATTTT